This T cell receptor (beta chain) was sequenced during a study of T-cell reconstitution after alpha-beta-depleted transplantation in children (dated by TCRdb to 2015 to 2016). Looking at the study overall: Using TCR repertoire profiling, the study followed T-cell immune reconstitution in a quantitative way in children after TCRalphabeta/CD19-depleted allogeneic hematopoietic cell transplantation.

At least ten counts were recorded for this clonotype. The antigen it binds to is not known. No qualities accompany the bases; no much larger clone lies one base away. Libraries were prepared through PCR. The run used an Illumina HiSeq 2500. TCR libraries were prepared with molecular barcoding, using unique molecular identifiers to normalize TCRbeta repertoire quantification. The public reads were reanalyzed by TCRdb: fastp trimming at Q25, MiXCR alignment, in-frame beta chains only. Entries are consolidated by CDR3 protein sequence, retaining the most common genes and DNA. The sample profile shows approximately 510,000 distinct CDR3 sequences; 15% to 20% of them were found once. Together, the top ten hold 3.3% of the sample. Sequences were derived from PBMCs from the stem cell graft donor, sampled from the stem cell graft. The sequence came from a human donor who donated a stem cell graft to a child with acute lymphoblastic leukemia.

The nucleotide sequence reads as follows: TGTGCCAGCTCACCACAATCCTACGAGCAGTACTTC. It is translated as CASSPQSYEQYF. This chain joins TRBV18 to TRBJ2-7, with no confidently assigned D gene. A distance of 2 bases separates the germline ends of V and J, which lose 1 base and 1 base respectively. The CDR3, from cysteine to phenylalanine, totals 12 residues. Only CDR3 DNA remains: 36 bases, in frame from the first base. According to the germline V gene, CDR1 reads KGHSH and CDR2 reads LQKENI.